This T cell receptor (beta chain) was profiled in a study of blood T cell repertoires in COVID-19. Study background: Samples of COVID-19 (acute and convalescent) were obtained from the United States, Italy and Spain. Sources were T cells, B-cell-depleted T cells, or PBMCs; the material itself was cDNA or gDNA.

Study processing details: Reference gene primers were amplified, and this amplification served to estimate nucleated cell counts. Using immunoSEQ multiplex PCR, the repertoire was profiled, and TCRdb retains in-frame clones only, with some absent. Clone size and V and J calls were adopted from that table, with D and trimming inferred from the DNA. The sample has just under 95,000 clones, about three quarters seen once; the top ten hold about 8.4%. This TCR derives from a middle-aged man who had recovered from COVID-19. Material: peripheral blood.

The CDR3 loop is CASSAQQGRGDTQYF. The CDR3 coding sequence is TGTGCCAGCAGCGCCCAACAGGGACGTGGAGATACGCAGTATTTT. The V and J genes are TRBV9 and TRBJ2-3, with D possibly TRBD1 on 6 matching bases. CDR1 and CDR2 (germline): SGDLS, YYNGEE. This CDR3 is built from 15 residues. The V and J ends lost 3 bases and 5 bases respectively, with 16 bases between them.